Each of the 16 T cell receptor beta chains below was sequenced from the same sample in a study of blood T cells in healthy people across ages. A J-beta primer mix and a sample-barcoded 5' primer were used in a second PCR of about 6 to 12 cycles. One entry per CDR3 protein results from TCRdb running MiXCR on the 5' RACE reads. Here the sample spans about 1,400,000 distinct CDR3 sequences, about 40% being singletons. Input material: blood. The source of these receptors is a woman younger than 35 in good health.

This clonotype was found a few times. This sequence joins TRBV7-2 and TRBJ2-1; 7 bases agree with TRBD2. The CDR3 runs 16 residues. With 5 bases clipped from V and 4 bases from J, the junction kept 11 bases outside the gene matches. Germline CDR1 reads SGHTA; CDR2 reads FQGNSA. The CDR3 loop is CASSIALSGTYNEQFF. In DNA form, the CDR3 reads TGTGCCAGCAGCATTGCGTTGAGCGGGACTTACAATGAGCAGTTCTTC.

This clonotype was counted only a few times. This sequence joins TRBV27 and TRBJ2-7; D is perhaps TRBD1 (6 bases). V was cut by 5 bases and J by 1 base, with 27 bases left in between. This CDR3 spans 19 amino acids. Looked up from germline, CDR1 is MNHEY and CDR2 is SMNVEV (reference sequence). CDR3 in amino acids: CASSRAQQNRELCSYEQYF. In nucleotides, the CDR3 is TGTGCCAGCAGTAGAGCCCAACAAAACAGGGAGTTATGTTCCTACGAGCAGTACTTC.

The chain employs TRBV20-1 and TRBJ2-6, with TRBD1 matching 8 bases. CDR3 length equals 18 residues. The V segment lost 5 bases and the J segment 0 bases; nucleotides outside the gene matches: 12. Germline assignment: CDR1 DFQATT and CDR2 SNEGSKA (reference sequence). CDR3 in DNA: TGCAGTGCTTATCAGGGGGCAGGCCGGAGCTCTGGGGCCAACGTCCTGACTTTC. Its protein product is CSAYQGAGRSSGANVLTF.

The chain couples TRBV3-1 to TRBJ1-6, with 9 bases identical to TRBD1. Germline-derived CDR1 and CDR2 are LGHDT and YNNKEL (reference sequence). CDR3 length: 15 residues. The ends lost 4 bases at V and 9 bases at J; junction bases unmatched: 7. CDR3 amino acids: CASSLGTGKSSPLHF. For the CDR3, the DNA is TGTGCCAGCAGCCTCGGGACAGGGAAGAGTTCACCCCTCCACTTT.

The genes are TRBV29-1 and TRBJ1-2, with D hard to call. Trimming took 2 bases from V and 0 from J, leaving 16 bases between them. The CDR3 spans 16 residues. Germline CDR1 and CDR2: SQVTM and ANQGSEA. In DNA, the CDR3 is TGCAGCGTTGAAAGGGTGAAACAGAACGCTAACTATGGCTACACCTTC. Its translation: CSVERVKQNANYGYTF.

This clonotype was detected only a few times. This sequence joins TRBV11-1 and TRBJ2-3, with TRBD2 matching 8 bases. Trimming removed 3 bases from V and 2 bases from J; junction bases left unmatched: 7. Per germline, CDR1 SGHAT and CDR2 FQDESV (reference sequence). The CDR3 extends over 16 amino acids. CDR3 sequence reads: CASSFRGGETTDTQYF. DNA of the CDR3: TGTGCCAGCAGCTTTCGGGGGGGAGAAACCACAGATACGCAGTATTTT. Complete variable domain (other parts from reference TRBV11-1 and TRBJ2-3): EAEVAQSPRYKITEKSQAVAFWCDPISGHATLYWYRQILGQGPELLVQFQDESVVDDSQLPKDRFSAERLKGVDSTLKIQPAELGDSAMYLCASSFRGGETTDTQYFGPGTRLTVL.

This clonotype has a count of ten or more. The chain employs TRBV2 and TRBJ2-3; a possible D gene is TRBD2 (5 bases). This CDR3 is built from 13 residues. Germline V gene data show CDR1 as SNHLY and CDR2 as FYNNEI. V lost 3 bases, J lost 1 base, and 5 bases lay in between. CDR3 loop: CASSDGGTDTQYF. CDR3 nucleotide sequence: TGTGCCAGCAGTGACGGGGGCACAGATACGCAGTATTTT.

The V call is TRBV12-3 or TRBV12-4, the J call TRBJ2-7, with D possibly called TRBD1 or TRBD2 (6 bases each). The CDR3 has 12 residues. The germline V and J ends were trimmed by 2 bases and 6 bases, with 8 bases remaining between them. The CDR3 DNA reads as TGTGCCAGCAGTTTACGGGGGCTCGAGCAGTACTTC. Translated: CASSLRGLEQYF.

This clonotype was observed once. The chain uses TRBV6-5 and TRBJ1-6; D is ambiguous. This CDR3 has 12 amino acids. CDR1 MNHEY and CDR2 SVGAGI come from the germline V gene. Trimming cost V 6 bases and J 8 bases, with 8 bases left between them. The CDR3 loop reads CASSHRDSPLHF. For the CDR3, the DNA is TGTGCCAGCAGCCACAGAGATTCACCCCTCCACTTT.

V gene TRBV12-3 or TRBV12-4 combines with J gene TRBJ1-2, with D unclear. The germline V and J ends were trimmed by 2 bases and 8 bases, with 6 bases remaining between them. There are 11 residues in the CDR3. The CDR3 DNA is TGTGCCAGCAGTTTAAGGGCGGGCTACACCTTC. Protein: CASSLRAGYTF.

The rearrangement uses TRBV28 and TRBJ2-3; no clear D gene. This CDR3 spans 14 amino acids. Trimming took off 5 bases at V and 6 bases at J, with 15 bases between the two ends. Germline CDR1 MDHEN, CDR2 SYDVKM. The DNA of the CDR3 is TGTGCCAGCAGTGCCACGGACCTCCCGGATACGCAGTATTTT. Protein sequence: CASSATDLPDTQYF.

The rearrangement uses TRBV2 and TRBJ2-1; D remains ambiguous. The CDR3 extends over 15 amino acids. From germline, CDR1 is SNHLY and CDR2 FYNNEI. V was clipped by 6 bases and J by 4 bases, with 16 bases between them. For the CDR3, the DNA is TGTGCCAGCAGGGGCCCCCCCCTAAATTACAATGAGCAGTTCTTC. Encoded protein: CASRGPPLNYNEQFF. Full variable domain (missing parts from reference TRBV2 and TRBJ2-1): EPEVTQTPSHQVTQMGQEVILRCVPISNHLYFYWYRQILGQKVEFLVSFYNNEISEKSEIFDDQFSVERPDGSNFTLKIRSTKLEDSAMYFCASRGPPLNYNEQFFGPGTRLTVL.

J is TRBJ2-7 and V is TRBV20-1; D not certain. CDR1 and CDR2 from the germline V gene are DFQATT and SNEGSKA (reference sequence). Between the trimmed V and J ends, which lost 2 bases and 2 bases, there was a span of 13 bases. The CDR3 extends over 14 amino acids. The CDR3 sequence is CSARSRTPTYEQYF. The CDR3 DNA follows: TGCAGTGCTAGAAGCCGGACCCCCACCTACGAGCAGTACTTC.

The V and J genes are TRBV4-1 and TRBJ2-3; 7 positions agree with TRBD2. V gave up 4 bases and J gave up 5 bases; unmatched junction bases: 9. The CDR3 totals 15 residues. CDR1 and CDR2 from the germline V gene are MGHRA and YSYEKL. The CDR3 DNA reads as TGCGCCAGCAGCCGGCTAGCGGTCGGGGAAGATACGCAGTATTTT. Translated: CASSRLAVGEDTQYF.

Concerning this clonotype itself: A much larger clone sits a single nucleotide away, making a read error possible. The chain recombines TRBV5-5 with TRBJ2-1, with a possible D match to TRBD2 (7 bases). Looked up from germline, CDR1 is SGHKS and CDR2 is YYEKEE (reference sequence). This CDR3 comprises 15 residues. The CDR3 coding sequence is TGTGCCAGCAGCTTGGTGAGGGGGGGATACAATGAGCGGTTCTTC. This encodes CASSLVRGGYNERFF.

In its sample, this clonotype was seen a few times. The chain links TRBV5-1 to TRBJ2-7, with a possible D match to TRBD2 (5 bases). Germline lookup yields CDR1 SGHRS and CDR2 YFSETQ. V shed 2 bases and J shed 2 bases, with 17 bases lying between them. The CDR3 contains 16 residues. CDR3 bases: TGCGCCAGCAGCTTTAGCTCGGGATCCAGCACCTACGAGCAGTACTTC. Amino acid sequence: CASSFSSGSSTYEQYF.